Listed below are T cell receptor beta chains from one sample, sequenced in a study of blood T cells in healthy people across ages. MiXCR, run by TCRdb on the 5' RACE reads, gives a single entry per CDR3 protein. The top ten hold around 9.2% of the sample, which has 750,000 or so distinct CDR3 sequences, 20% to 30% seen once. This sample was shared with a second study, whose subject was T cells of mothers and their children.

The sequenced sample consisted of blood. Receptors originate from a boy aged 5-17 years in good health. Both conserved end residues are part of each CDR3. The D gene is left open where the match is weak. Rows give clone size only sometimes, using once, few, many, or a class for an expanded clone.

j_gene	abundance	d_gene	v_gene	CDR3aa	CDR3nt
TRBJ2-3	NA	TRBD1	TRBV29-1	CSVEFRDRITDTQYF	TGCAGCGTTGAATTCCGGGACAGGATCACAGATACGCAGTATTTT
TRBJ1-6	NA	NA	TRBV9	CASSVTGNYNSPLHF	TGTGCCAGCAGCGTGACGGGAAACTATAATTCACCCCTCCACTTT
TRBJ1-1	few	NA	TRBV19	CASTNVLGQLEAFF	TGTGCCAGTACCAACGTACTGGGACAATTAGAAGCTTTCTTT
TRBJ2-1	NA	TRBD2	TRBV6-6	CASSSNLAGNGNEQFF	TGTGCCAGCAGTTCAAATCTAGCGGGAAACGGGAATGAGCAGTTCTTC
TRBJ2-3	few	TRBD2	TRBV24-1	CATSDGGTSGALFTDTQYF	TGTGCCACCAGTGACGGTGGGACTAGCGGCGCTCTTTTCACAGATACGCAGTATTTT
TRBJ1-5	NA	NA	TRBV2	CASSKGPYEPQHF	TGTGCCAGCAGCAAGGGACCCTATGAGCCCCAGCATTTT
TRBJ2-1	many	TRBD2	TRBV20-1	CSARTSGDYNEQFF	TGCAGTGCTAGAACTAGCGGCGATTACAATGAGCAGTTCTTC
TRBJ1-4	few	NA	TRBV3-1	CASSPGLRGSNEKLFF	TGTGCCAGCAGCCCGGGACTCAGGGGATCTAATGAAAAACTGTTTTTT
TRBJ2-5	many	NA	TRBV20-1	CSARRQGQETQYF	TGCAGTGCTAGGCGCCAGGGGCAAGAGACCCAGTACTTC
TRBJ2-5	NA	NA	TRBV7-6	CASSQPPAGPLQETQYF	TGTGCCAGCAGCCAACCACCAGCAGGGCCCCTCCAAGAGACCCAGTACTTC
TRBJ2-5	NA	TRBD1	TRBV6-5	CATGQIYQETQYF	TGTGCTACGGGACAGATATACCAAGAGACCCAGTACTTC
TRBJ1-1	few	TRBD1	TRBV12-3/TRBV12-4	CASSHGQGSAFF	TGTGCCAGCAGCCACGGACAGGGGTCGGCTTTCTTT
TRBJ2-5	NA	TRBD2	TRBV4-1	CASRGLAEETHYF	TGCGCCAGCCGGGGACTAGCGGAAGAGACCCACTACTTC
TRBJ2-1	NA	NA	TRBV12-3/TRBV12-4	CASSFPGLMGNEQFF	TGTGCCAGCAGTTTCCCTGGCCTGATGGGGAATGAGCAGTTCTTC
TRBJ2-1	NA	NA	TRBV6-5	CASSYLGGIAYNEQFF	TGTGCCAGCAGTTACCTTGGCGGTATCGCCTACAATGAGCAGTTCTTC
TRBJ2-1	NA	TRBD2	TRBV27	CASSLSGPGLAGGRNEQFF	TGTGCCAGCAGTTTATCGGGGCCGGGACTAGCGGGAGGGCGTAATGAGCAGTTCTTC